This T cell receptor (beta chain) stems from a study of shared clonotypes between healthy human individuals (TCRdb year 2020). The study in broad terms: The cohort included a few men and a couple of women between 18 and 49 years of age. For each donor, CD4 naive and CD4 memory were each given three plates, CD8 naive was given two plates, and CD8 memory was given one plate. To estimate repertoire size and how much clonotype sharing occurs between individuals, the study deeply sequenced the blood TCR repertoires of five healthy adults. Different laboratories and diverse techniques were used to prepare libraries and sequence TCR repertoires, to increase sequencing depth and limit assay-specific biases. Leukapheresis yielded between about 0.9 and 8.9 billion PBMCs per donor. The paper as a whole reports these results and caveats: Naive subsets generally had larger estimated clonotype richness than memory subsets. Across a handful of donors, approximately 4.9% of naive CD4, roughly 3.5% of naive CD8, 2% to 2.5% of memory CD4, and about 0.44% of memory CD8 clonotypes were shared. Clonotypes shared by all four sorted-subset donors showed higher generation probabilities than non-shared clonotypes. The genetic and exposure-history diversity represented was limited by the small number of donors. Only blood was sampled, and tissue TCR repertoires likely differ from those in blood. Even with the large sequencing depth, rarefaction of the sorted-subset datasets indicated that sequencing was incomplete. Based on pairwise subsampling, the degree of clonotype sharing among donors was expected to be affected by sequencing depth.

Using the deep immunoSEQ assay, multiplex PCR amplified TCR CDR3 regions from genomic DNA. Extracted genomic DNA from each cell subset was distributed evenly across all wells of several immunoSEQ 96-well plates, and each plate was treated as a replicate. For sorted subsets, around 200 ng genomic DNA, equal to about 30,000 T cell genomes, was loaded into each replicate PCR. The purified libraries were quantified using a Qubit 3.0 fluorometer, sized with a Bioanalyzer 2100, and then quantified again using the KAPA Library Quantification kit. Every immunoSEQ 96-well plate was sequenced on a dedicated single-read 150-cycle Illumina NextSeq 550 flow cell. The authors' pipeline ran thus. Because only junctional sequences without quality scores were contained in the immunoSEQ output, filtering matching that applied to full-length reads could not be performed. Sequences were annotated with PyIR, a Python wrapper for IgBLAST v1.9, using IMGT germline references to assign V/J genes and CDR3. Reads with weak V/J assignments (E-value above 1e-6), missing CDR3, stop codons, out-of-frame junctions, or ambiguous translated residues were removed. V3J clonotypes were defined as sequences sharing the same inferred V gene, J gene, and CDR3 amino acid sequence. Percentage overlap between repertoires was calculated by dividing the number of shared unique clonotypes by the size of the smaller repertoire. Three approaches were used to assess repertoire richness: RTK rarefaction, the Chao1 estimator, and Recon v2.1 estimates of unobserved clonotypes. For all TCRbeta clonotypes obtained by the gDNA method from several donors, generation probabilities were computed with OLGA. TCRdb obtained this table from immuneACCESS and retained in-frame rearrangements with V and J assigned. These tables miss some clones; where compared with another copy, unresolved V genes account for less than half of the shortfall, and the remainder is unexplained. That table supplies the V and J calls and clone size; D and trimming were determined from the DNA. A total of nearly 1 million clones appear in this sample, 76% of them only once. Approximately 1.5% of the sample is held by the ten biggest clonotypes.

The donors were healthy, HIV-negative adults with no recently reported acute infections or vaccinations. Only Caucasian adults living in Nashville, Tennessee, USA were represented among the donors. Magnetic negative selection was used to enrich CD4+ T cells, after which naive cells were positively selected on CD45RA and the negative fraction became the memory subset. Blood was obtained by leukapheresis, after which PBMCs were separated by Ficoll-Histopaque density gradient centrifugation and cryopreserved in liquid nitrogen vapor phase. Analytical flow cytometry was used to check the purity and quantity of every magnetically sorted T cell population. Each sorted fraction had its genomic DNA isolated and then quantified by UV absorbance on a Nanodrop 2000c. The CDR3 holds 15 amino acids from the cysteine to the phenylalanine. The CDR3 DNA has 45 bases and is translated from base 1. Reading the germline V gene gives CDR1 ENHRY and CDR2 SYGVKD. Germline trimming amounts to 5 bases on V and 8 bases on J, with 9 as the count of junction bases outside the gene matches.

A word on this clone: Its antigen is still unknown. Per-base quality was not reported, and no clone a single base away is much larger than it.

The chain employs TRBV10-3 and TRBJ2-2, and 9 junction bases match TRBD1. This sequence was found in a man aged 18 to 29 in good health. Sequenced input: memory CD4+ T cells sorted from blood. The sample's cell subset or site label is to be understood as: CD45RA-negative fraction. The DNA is TGTGCCATCAGTCCGGGACAGGGTAAAGAGGGGGAGCTGTTTTTT. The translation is CAISPGQGKEGELFF.